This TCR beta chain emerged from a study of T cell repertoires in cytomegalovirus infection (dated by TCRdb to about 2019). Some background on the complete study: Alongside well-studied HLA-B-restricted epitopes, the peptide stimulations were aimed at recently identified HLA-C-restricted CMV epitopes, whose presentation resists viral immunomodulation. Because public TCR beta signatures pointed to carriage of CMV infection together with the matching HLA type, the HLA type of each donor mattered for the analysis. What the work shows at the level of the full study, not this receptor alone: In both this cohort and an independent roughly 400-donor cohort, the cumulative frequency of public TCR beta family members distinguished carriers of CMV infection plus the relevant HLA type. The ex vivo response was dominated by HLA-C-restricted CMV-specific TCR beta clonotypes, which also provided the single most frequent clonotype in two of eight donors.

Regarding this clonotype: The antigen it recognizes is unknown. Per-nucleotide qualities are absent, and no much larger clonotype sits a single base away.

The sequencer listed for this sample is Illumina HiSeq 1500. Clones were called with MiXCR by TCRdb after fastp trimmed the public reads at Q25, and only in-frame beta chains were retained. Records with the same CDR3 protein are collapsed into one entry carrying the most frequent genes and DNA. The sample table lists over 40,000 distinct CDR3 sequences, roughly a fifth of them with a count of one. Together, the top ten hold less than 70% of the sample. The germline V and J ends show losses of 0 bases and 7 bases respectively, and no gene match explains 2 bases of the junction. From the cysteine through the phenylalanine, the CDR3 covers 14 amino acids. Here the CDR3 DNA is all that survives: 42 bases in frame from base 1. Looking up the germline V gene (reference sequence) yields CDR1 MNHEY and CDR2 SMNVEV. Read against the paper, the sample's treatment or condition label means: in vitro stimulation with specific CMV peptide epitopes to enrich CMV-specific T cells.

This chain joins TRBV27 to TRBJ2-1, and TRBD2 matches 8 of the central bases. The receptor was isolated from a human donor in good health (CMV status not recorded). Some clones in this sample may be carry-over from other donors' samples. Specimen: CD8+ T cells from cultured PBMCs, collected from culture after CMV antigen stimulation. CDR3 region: CASSLSSGGNEQFF. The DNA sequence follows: TGTGCCAGCAGTTTATCATCGGGGGGGAATGAGCAGTTCTTC.